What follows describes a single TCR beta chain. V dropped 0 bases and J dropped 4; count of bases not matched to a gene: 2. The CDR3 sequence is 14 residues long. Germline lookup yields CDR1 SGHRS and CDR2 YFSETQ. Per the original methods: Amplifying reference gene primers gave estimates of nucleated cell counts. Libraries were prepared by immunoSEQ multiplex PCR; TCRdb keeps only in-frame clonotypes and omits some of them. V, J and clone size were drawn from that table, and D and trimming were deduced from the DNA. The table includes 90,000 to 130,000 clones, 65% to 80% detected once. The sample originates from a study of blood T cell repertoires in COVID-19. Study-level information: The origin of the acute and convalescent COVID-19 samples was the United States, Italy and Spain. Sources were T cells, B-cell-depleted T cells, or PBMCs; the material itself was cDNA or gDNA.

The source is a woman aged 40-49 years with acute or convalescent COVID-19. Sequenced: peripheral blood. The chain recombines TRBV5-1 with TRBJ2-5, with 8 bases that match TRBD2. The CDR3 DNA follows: TGCGCCAGCAGCTTGGGACTAGCGAGAGAGACCCAGTACTTC. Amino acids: CASSLGLARETQYF.